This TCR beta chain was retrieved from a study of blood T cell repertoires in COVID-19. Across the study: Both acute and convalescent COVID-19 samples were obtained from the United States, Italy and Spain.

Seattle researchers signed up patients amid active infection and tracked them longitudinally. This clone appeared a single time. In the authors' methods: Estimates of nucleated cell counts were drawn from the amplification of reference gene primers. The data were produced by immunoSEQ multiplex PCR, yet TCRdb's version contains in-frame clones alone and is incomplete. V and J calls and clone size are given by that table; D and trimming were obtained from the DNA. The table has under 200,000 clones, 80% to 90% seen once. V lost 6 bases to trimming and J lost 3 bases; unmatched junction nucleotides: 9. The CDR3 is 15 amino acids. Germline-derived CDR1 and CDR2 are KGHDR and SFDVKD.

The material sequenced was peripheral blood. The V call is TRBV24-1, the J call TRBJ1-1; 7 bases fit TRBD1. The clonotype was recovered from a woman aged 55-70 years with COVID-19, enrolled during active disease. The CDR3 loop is CATSRTGARDTEAFF. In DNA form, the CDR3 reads TGTGCCACCAGTCGAACAGGGGCCCGGGACACTGAAGCTTTCTTT.